Presented here are 30 T cell receptor beta chains from one specimen sequenced in a study of early T cells in non-severe SARS-CoV-2 infection. One entry per CDR3 protein, called by TCRdb with MiXCR from the 5' RACE reads. This sample has some 98,000 distinct CDR3 sequences, with approximately 17% found just once. The sample comprised whole blood. The receptor set was obtained from an adult who was a healthcare worker with PCR-confirmed SARS-CoV-2 infection or an uninfected control (not recorded which).

This clonotype has more than one count but fewer than ten. The chain couples TRBV2 to TRBJ2-1; 11 bases align to TRBD2. This CDR3 comprises 14 residues. The germline gives CDR1 SNHLY, CDR2 FYNNEI. The V segment lost 8 bases and the J segment 7 bases; nucleotides outside the gene matches: 7. CDR3 protein: CASGGTSGYNEQFF. In DNA, the CDR3 is TGTGCCAGCGGTGGGACTAGCGGATATAATGAGCAGTTCTTC.

Ten or more counts support this clonotype. The chain recombines TRBV12-3 or TRBV12-4 with TRBJ1-2; perhaps TRBD1 as D (5 bases). V was shortened by 6 bases and J by 7 bases, with 12 bases between the two germline ends. This CDR3 is 12 amino acids long. CDR3 region: CASSYNQGGYTF. The CDR3 bases are TGTGCCAGCAGCTACAACCAGGGTGGCTACACCTTC.

This clonotype occurred many times. The chain is built from TRBV18 and TRBJ2-7; the D gene could be TRBD1 or TRBD2 (6 bases each). Trimming stripped 2 bases from V and 0 bases from J, with 11 bases between. Per the germline V gene, CDR1 is KGHSH and CDR2 is LQKENI. The CDR3 totals 15 residues. The CDR3 here is CASSPRGARSYEQYF. The CDR3 bases are TGTGCCAGCTCACCAAGGGGGGCGCGCTCCTACGAGCAGTACTTC.

This chain joins TRBV13 and TRBJ2-7, with 7 bases matching TRBD2. Germline CDR1 is PRHDT and CDR2 is FYEKMQ (reference sequence). With 2 bases clipped from V and 4 bases from J, the junction kept 8 bases outside the gene matches. The CDR3 consists of 15 residues. Here the CDR3 reads CASSLMGGSLYEQYF. DNA of the CDR3: TGTGCCAGCAGCTTAATGGGGGGGTCCCTGTACGAGCAGTACTTC.

The V call is TRBV29-1, the J call TRBJ2-1; D is undetermined. V lost 4 bases to trimming and J lost 0 bases, with 7 bases between them. CDR1 SQVTM and CDR2 ANQGSEA come from the germline V gene. The CDR3 loop spans 13 amino acids. In DNA, the CDR3 is TGCAGCGTTGTTTCCAGCTCCTACAATGAGCAGTTCTTC. It codes for CSVVSSSYNEQFF.

The chain joins TRBV29-1 to TRBJ2-7, with 10 positions matching TRBD1. After removal of 4 bases from V and 7 bases from J, the junction contained 7 bases not matched to a gene. The CDR3 sequence is 13 residues long. CDR1 is SQVTM and CDR2 is ANQGSEA in the germline V gene. DNA of the CDR3: TGCAGCGTTGGACAGGGGGCGTCGTCAGAGCAGTACTTC. Its protein is CSVGQGASSEQYF.

In this sample, this clonotype turned up a few times. The genes are TRBV18 and TRBJ2-7, with 10 bases lining up with TRBD2. CDR3 length equals 14 residues. The ends lost 6 bases at V and 2 bases at J; junction bases unmatched: 4. Germline-derived CDR1 and CDR2 are KGHSH and LQKENI. DNA for the CDR3: TGTGCCAGCTCGGGACTAGCGAGTGCCTACGAGCAGTACTTC. This encodes CASSGLASAYEQYF.

This clonotype was seen a few times. The rearrangement joins TRBV6-2 or TRBV6-3 to TRBJ2-2, with D possibly being TRBD2 (5 bases). The CDR3 has 15 residues. Deletions cut 4 bases from V and 5 bases from J, with 14 bases between. The germline gives CDR1 MNHEY, CDR2 SVGEGT. The CDR3 region is CASSWTRLGTGELFF. In DNA form, the CDR3 reads TGTGCCAGCAGTTGGACTCGGCTAGGGACCGGGGAGCTGTTTTTT.

The gene calls are TRBV5-5 and TRBJ1-2; D gene ambiguous. V lost 3 bases and J lost 1, with 10 bases in between. The CDR3 runs 14 residues. Germline assignment: CDR1 SGHKS and CDR2 YYEKEE (reference sequence). The CDR3 region is CASSSLRRNYGYTF. In nucleotides, the CDR3 is TGTGCCAGCAGCTCACTGCGTCGTAACTATGGCTACACCTTC.

In this sample, this clonotype turned up many times. The rearrangement links TRBV19 to TRBJ1-5, with D tentatively TRBD1 (6 bases). Germline-derived CDR1 and CDR2 are LNHDA and SQIVND (reference sequence). Trimming removed 6 bases at V and 4 bases at J, with 13 bases between. The CDR3 has 14 amino acids. The CDR3 DNA reads as TGTGCCAGTAGATCAGGGGCTTATAATCAGCCCCAGCATTTT. Amino acids: CASRSGAYNQPQHF.

This clonotype was counted only a few times. The chain recombines TRBV3-1 with TRBJ1-1; D unresolved. This CDR3 region has 13 residues. The V gene's germline CDR1 is LGHDT and CDR2 YNNKEL (reference sequence). Trimming stripped 2 bases from V and 0 bases from J, with 4 bases between. Here the CDR3 DNA reads TGTGCCAGCAGCCAATTATTGAACACTGAAGCTTTCTTT. This codes for CASSQLLNTEAFF.

The chain uses TRBV20-1 and TRBJ1-1; tentative D call: TRBD1 (5 bases). CDR3 length: 12 amino acids. Trimming left V 6 bases short and J 5 bases short, with 13 bases between. Germline V gene data show CDR1 as DFQATT and CDR2 as SNEGSKA (reference sequence). The DNA for the CDR3 is TGCAGTGCCGTTGGGCAGGGTACTGAAGCTTTCTTT. Translated: CSAVGQGTEAFF.

The chain couples TRBV6-1 to TRBJ2-3; 9 bases match TRBD1. Germline loops: CDR1 MNHNS, CDR2 SASEGT. CDR3 length: 15 residues. After removal of 5 bases from V and 4 bases from J, the junction contained 7 bases not matched to a gene. The CDR3 loop reads CASSISTGGADTQYF. DNA for the CDR3: TGTGCCAGCAGTATCTCCACAGGGGGCGCAGATACGCAGTATTTT.

This chain links TRBV7-9 with TRBJ2-7; no clear D. Germline CDR1 reads SEHNR; CDR2 reads FQNEAQ (reference sequence). The V and J ends lost 3 bases and 7 bases respectively, with 7 bases between them. This CDR3 is built from 11 residues. This CDR3 is CASSFAWEQYF. In nucleotides, the CDR3 is TGTGCCAGCAGCTTTGCGTGGGAGCAGTACTTC. Filled out from reference TRBV7-9 and TRBJ2-7, the complete variable domain reads DTGVSQNPRHKITKRGQNVTFRCDPISEHNRLYWYRQTLGQGPEFLTYFQNEAQLEKSRLLSDRFSAERPKGSFSTLEIQRTEQGDSAMYLCASSFAWEQYFGPGTRLTVT.

The chain is built from TRBV3-1 and TRBJ1-1, with a weak D call TRBD1 (6 bases). Germline loops: CDR1 LGHDT, CDR2 YNNKEL (reference sequence). V was trimmed by 1 base and J by 11 bases, leaving 20 bases between them. The CDR3 is made up of 15 amino acids. The DNA of the CDR3 is TGTGCCAGCAGCCAAGCAACACAGGGACGGAGGTCGGCTTTCTTT. This encodes CASSQATQGRRSAFF.

This chain connects TRBV7-2 to TRBJ2-7, with 8 bases matching TRBD1. V trimming: 4 bases; J trimming: 2 bases; junction bases outside the gene matches: 4. The CDR3 length is 14 residues. Germline CDR1 is SGHTA and CDR2 is FQGNSA. This CDR3 is CASSSGTGAYEQYF. In DNA form, the CDR3 reads TGTGCCAGCAGCTCGGGGACAGGCGCCTACGAGCAGTACTTC.

Ten or more counts support this clonotype. The V call is TRBV28, the J call TRBJ2-7, with 9 bases that match TRBD2. The V and J ends lost 2 bases and 8 bases, in that order; junction bases with no gene match: 10. Germline V CDR1 and CDR2: MDHEN, SYDVKM. This CDR3 has 15 amino acids. The CDR3, as DNA: TGTGCCAGCAGTTTAAGGGCGGGAGGGCCAGTGAAGCAGTACTTC. This translates into CASSLRAGGPVKQYF. Full variable domain (outside the CDR3, taken from reference TRBV28 and TRBJ2-7): DVKVTQSSRYLVKRTGEKVFLECVQDMDHENMFWYRQDPGLGLRLIYFSYDVKMKEKGDIPEGYSVSREKKERFSLILESASTNQTSMYLCASSLRAGGPVKQYFGPGTRLTVT.

The rearrangement joins TRBV7-9 to TRBJ2-7; D possibly corresponds to TRBD1 (5 bases). V shed 4 bases and J shed 4 bases, with 8 bases lying between them. The CDR3 loop spans 12 amino acids. Per germline, CDR1 SEHNR and CDR2 FQNEAQ (reference sequence). In nucleotides, the CDR3 is TGTGCCAGCAGCTCGGACACGTACGAGCAGTACTTC. This translates into CASSSDTYEQYF. The variable domain in full, with the rest retrieved from reference TRBV7-9 and TRBJ2-7, is DTGVSQNPRHKITKRGQNVTFRCDPISEHNRLYWYRQTLGQGPEFLTYFQNEAQLEKSRLLSDRFSAERPKGSFSTLEIQRTEQGDSAMYLCASSSDTYEQYFGPGTRLTVT.

This clonotype has at least ten counts. The chain is built from TRBV7-9 and TRBJ2-4, with 9 bases aligning to TRBD1. V lost 3 bases, J lost 6 bases, and 12 bases stayed unmatched. CDR3 length: 17 residues. Germline V gene lookup returns CDR1 SEHNR and CDR2 FQNEAQ (reference sequence). CDR3 in amino acids: CASSLAGTGYGGNIQYF. CDR3 coding DNA: TGTGCCAGCAGCTTGGCTGGGACAGGGTACGGGGGAAACATTCAGTACTTC.

The chain employs TRBV29-1 and TRBJ2-3, with 7 bases fitting TRBD1. V shed 7 bases and J 4 bases; nucleotides not matched to a gene: 5. This CDR3 has 12 residues. Germline-derived CDR1 and CDR2 are SQVTM and ANQGSEA. CDR3 residues: CSEKGASDTQYF. CDR3 nucleotides: TGCAGCGAAAAGGGGGCATCAGATACGCAGTATTTT.

The chain carries TRBV13 and TRBJ2-3, with D perhaps TRBD1 (5 bases). V was cut by 5 bases and J by 3 bases, with 18 bases left in between. CDR3 size: 16 residues. The V gene's germline CDR1 is PRHDT and CDR2 FYEKMQ (reference sequence). The CDR3: CASSQAGFGRTDTQYF. The CDR3 DNA reads TGTGCCAGCAGCCAGGCAGGGTTTGGACGGACAGATACGCAGTATTTT.

This clonotype showed up many times. The chain joins TRBV5-1 to TRBJ2-3, with D unclear. Trimming pared 0 bases from V and 2 bases from J, leaving 7 bases between. Germline V gene lookup returns CDR1 SGHRS and CDR2 YFSETQ. The CDR3 consists of 14 residues. The CDR3 coding sequence is TGCGCCAGCAGCTTGGTTGGATCCACAGATACGCAGTATTTT. It encodes CASSLVGSTDTQYF.

This clonotype was seen more than once but under ten times. The chain uses TRBV3-1 and TRBJ2-7; 12 nucleotides agree with TRBD2. The trim removed 4 bases at V and 3 bases at J, leaving 4 bases unmatched. The CDR3 is made up of 15 amino acids. The germline V gene encodes CDR1 LGHDT and CDR2 YNNKEL (reference sequence). The CDR3 region is CASSLRLAGDYEQYF. CDR3 coding DNA: TGTGCCAGCAGCCTACGACTAGCGGGGGACTACGAGCAGTACTTC.

The rearrangement links TRBV12-3 or TRBV12-4 to TRBJ2-1; D is possibly TRBD1 or TRBD2 (5 bases each). The CDR3 length is 13 residues. The V gene lost 7 bases and the J gene lost 9 bases, with 16 bases spanning the gap. CDR3 in amino acids: CASTLRAGSEQFF. In nucleotides, the CDR3 is TGTGCCAGCACCCTCAGGGCAGGGAGTGAGCAGTTCTTC.

This clonotype was detected a few times. The chain uses TRBV19 and TRBJ1-5, with TRBD1 matching over 7 bases. Per germline, CDR1 LNHDA and CDR2 SQIVND (reference sequence). There are 13 residues in the CDR3. Trimming at V came to 4 bases and at J to 5 bases, leaving 2 bases not matched to a gene. For the CDR3, the DNA is TGTGCCAGTAGTACTCAGGGGGATCAGCCCCAGCATTTT. Protein product: CASSTQGDQPQHF.

The chain employs TRBV6-2 or TRBV6-3 and TRBJ2-1; 8 bases are shared with TRBD1. V was pared by 7 bases and J by 0 bases, with 8 bases of the junction left unmatched. This CDR3 has 16 residues. CDR1 is MNHEY and CDR2 is SVGEGT in the germline V gene. Written as DNA, the CDR3 is TGTGCCAGCACCTACAGGGGGACACACTCCTACAATGAGCAGTTCTTC. Protein: CASTYRGTHSYNEQFF.

This clonotype was observed a few times. The genes are TRBV19 and TRBJ2-1, with 15 positions matching TRBD2. Losses at the gene ends were 4 bases for V and 7 bases for J; bases not matched to a gene: 8. The germline V gene has CDR1 LNHDA and CDR2 SQIVND (reference sequence). The length of the CDR3 is 17 residues. The CDR3 nucleotides read TGTGCCAGTAGTAGGACTAGCGGGAGGGCCAGTATGAATGAGCAGTTCTTC. This codes for CASSRTSGRASMNEQFF.

This clonotype has at least ten counts. The genes are TRBV28 and TRBJ2-4; 11 nucleotides line up with TRBD1. The CDR3 consists of 17 residues. The ends lost 6 bases at V and 7 bases at J; junction bases unmatched: 14. Per germline, CDR1 MDHEN and CDR2 SYDVKM. CDR3 in amino acids: CASRRSGTGGSGNIQYF. The CDR3 DNA reads as TGTGCCAGCAGGCGATCCGGGACAGGGGGTTCTGGGAACATTCAGTACTTC.

This clonotype has ten or more counts. V gene TRBV4-3 combines with J gene TRBJ2-7, with TRBD2 identical over 10 bases. Germline-derived CDR1 and CDR2 are LGHNA and YSLEER. The CDR3 has 15 residues. J gave up 3 bases and V 2 bases, and 4 bases lay outside the gene matches. The CDR3 DNA follows: TGCGCCAGCAGCCAATACCTAGCGGGAGTCTACGAGCAGTACTTC. It codes for CASSQYLAGVYEQYF.

The genes are TRBV11-2 and TRBJ2-2, with 7 bases identical to TRBD1. The CDR3 length is 14 residues. The V gene's germline CDR1 is SGHAT and CDR2 FQNNGV. Trimming at V came to 4 bases and at J to 4 bases, leaving 3 bases not matched to a gene. The CDR3 DNA is TGTGCCAGCAGCTGGGACAGTCCCACCGGGGAGCTGTTTTTT. The encoded protein is CASSWDSPTGELFF. The whole variable domain, remainder taken from reference TRBV11-2 and TRBJ2-2, is EAGVAQSPRYKIIEKRQSVAFWCNPISGHATLYWYQQILGQGPKLLIQFQNNGVVDDSQLPKDRFSAERLKGVDSTLKIQPAKLEDSAVYLCASSWDSPTGELFFGEGSRLTVL.